The clone carrying this TCR beta chain was observed once. Treatment here: roughly 18 received Ad26.COV2.S at low or high dose, single or two shots; several received placebo; per-sample allocation not given. Following the first vaccine or placebo injection, samples were taken on day 63. An Ad26 vector that expressed Wuhan-strain SARS-CoV-2 spike constituted the vaccine. V was trimmed by 4 bases and J by 1 base, leaving 10 bases between them. CDR1 is SQVTM and CDR2 is ANQGSEA in the germline V gene. The CDR3 contains 13 residues. Measured with immunoSEQ multiplex PCR; TCRdb has only the in-frame clones, and not every one. The sample records fewer than 400,000 clones, approximately 86% being singletons. This sample stems from a study of Ad26.COV2.S vaccination and SARS-CoV-2 variants. The overall study: Of the COV1001 trial arms, the Ad26.COV2.S arm included the donor. The study gave Ad26.COV2.S intramuscularly, once or twice 56 days apart.

This receptor was taken from a person aged 18-60 years who received the Ad26.COV2.S COVID-19 vaccine or a placebo. This sample comprised peripheral blood, obtained in a trial of Ad26.COV2.S vaccine versus placebo. The V and J genes are TRBV29-1 and TRBJ1-1, with D maybe TRBD1 (5 bases). CDR3 bases: TGCAGCGTTGTAAGGGACTGGAACACTGAAGCTTTCTTT. Translating it yields CSVVRDWNTEAFF.